This T cell receptor beta chain was identified in a study of early T cells in non-severe SARS-CoV-2 infection. Study details: Sequencing used unsorted whole-blood bulk RNA, so chains lack pairing.

V dropped 6 bases and J dropped 2 bases, with 10 bases sitting between them. In germline, CDR1 is MNHEY, CDR2 SVGEGT. The CDR3 is 14 amino acids. TCRdb reprocessed the 5' RACE reads with MiXCR, giving one entry per CDR3 protein. The table lists roughly 100,000 distinct CDR3 sequences, about 12% of them singletons, with about 6.2% in the top ten. The TCR comes from an adult who was a healthcare worker with PCR-confirmed SARS-CoV-2 infection or an uninfected control (not recorded which). The sample consisted of whole blood. This chain connects TRBV6-2 or TRBV6-3 to TRBJ2-2; D is perhaps TRBD2 (5 bases). CDR3 DNA: TGTGCCAGCAGGACCCGGGAAAACACCGGGGAGCTGTTTTTT. Protein: CASRTRENTGELFF.